This T cell receptor beta chain is from a study of cytotoxic CD8 clonotypes in ibrutinib-treated CLL. The wider study: Response sampling occurred after a median roughly 11 months of treatment (range 6 to 36). Regarding the study as a whole: There were differences in sampling times between sustained-remission and progressing patients. Clonality went up at the time of ibrutinib response, stayed stable in sustained remission, and later dropped back toward its baseline level at progression.

Trimming at V came to 4 bases and at J to 0 bases, leaving 10 bases not matched to a gene. Germline loops: CDR1 SEHNR, CDR2 FQNEAQ (reference sequence). The CDR3 loop spans 17 amino acids. The method was immunoSEQ multiplex PCR; TCRdb's version includes in-frame clones alone and lacks a portion of them. The table has about 130,000 clones, approximately 81% seen once. Note on this clone: The antigen is undetermined.

Genomic DNA in a quantity of about 2 micrograms was derived from cryopreserved PBMCs for TCR beta libraries. V usage is TRBV7-9 and J usage is TRBJ2-3; 7 bases fit TRBD1. The TCR was taken from a human donor with chronic lymphocytic leukemia. The specimen comprised PBMCs, sampled after 24 months of ibrutinib treatment. This CDR3 reads CASSSPWTGLSTDTQYF. The CDR3 nucleotides are TGTGCCAGCAGCTCACCCTGGACAGGCCTGAGCACAGATACGCAGTATTTT.